These 19 T cell receptor beta chains were all obtained from the same sample, sequenced in a study of T-cell memory formation after mild COVID-19. TCRdb reanalysed the 5' RACE reads using MiXCR and keeps one entry per CDR3 protein. The repertoire consists of about 140,000 distinct CDR3 sequences, with 13% to 15% occurring once and the leading ten covering about 26%. The sequenced sample was PBMCs or a T cell subset sorted from them (not recorded which). The receptors come from an adult woman who had mild COVID-19 (a few samples of this study predate the infection). Cell type and time point are not known.

The table lists this clonotype with a few counts. The chain is built from TRBV7-9 and TRBJ2-1, with 7 bases lining up with TRBD1. The CDR3 sequence is 13 residues long. Germline V gene sequence: CDR1 SEHNR, CDR2 FQNEAQ (reference sequence). V shed 5 bases, J shed 15 bases, and the junction held 13 bases outside the gene matches. The CDR3 DNA is TGTGCCAGCAGCGGTTTTGACAGCAGGGGGACGTTCTTC. Residues: CASSGFDSRGTFF.

The rearrangement joins TRBV20-1 to TRBJ1-2; D is undetermined. CDR1 and CDR2 from the germline V gene are DFQATT and SNEGSKA (reference sequence). This CDR3 spans 13 amino acids. Trimming stripped 5 bases from V and 6 bases from J, with 16 bases between. CDR3 nucleotide sequence: TGCAGTGCTTGGGAAGAGGGTAAGGATGGCTACACCTTC. As protein: CSAWEEGKDGYTF.

This clonotype was recorded many times. The chain links TRBV4-2 to TRBJ2-7; D ambiguous. CDR1 and CDR2 from the germline V gene are LGHNA and YNFKEQ. V was shortened by 0 bases and J by 2 bases, with 11 bases between the two germline ends. The CDR3 runs to 15 residues. The CDR3 spells CASSQEEHSPYEQYF. The CDR3 DNA sequence: TGTGCCAGCAGCCAAGAAGAGCACTCCCCCTACGAGCAGTACTTC.

The chain combines TRBV5-4 with TRBJ1-1; TRBD1 matches 8 bases. The junction had 3 bases not matched to a gene; V was cut back by 4 bases and J by 4 bases. This CDR3 has 13 amino acids. CDR1 is SGHNT, CDR2 YYREEE, per germline (reference sequence). CDR3 in amino acids: CASSGRGLTEAFF. CDR3 DNA: TGTGCCAGCAGCGGCAGGGGGCTCACTGAAGCTTTCTTT.

Here the CDR3 reads CASSSSGTGNTEAFF. The CDR3 DNA reads TGTGCCAGCAGCTCTTCCGGGACAGGGAACACTGAAGCTTTCTTT. The gene calls are TRBV7-9 and TRBJ1-1; 8 nucleotides agree with TRBD1. With 4 bases clipped from V and 1 base from J, the junction kept 5 bases outside the gene matches. Germline V gene sequence: CDR1 SEHNR, CDR2 FQNEAQ (reference sequence). The CDR3 sequence is 15 residues long.

This clonotype was recorded a few times. V and J are TRBV24-1 and TRBJ2-3; D gene ambiguous. Trimming removed 3 bases from V and 2 bases from J, with 17 bases in between. Germline CDR1 and CDR2: KGHDR and SFDVKD. The CDR3 loop spans 17 amino acids. The CDR3 nucleotides are TGTGCCACCAGTGATCCTGACGTGCCTCCTCACACAGATACGCAGTATTTT. This sequence encodes CATSDPDVPPHTDTQYF.

This clonotype was detected a few times. The chain uses TRBV27 and TRBJ2-7; the match to TRBD2 covers 9 bases. CDR1 and CDR2 from the germline V gene are MNHEY and SMNVEV (reference sequence). CDR3 size: 18 residues. The junction had 14 bases not matched to a gene; V was cut back by 2 bases and J by 3 bases. Here the CDR3 DNA reads TGTGCCAGCAGTTTAGCCCCCCTTTCTGCGGGAGGGTTCTACGAGCAGTACTTC. Translating gives CASSLAPLSAGGFYEQYF.

This clonotype came up a few times. The chain carries TRBV4-2 and TRBJ2-3; 7 bases agree with TRBD2. The V and J ends lost 0 bases and 3 bases, in that order; junction bases with no gene match: 3. Per germline, CDR1 LGHNA and CDR2 YNFKEQ. The CDR3 has 15 amino acids. In nucleotides, the CDR3 is TGTGCCAGCAGCCAAGATGGGGGGGTGACAGATACGCAGTATTTT. Its protein product is CASSQDGGVTDTQYF.

The chain has TRBV5-1 and TRBJ1-2; perhaps TRBD1 as D (6 bases). CDR1 and CDR2 from the germline V gene are SGHRS and YFSETQ. The CDR3 contains 16 residues. V was trimmed by 5 bases and J by 4 bases, leaving 21 bases between them. CDR3 residues: CASSRLTGTLGYGYTF. The CDR3 DNA follows: TGCGCCAGCAGTCGTCTTACAGGGACCCTCGGCTATGGCTACACCTTC.

V and J are TRBV19 and TRBJ2-1; D is uncertain. V lost 5 bases, J lost 2 bases, and 13 bases lay in between. Germline assignment: CDR1 LNHDA and CDR2 SQIVND (reference sequence). This CDR3 is 15 amino acids long. The CDR3: CASSLDPGAYNEQFF. CDR3 coding DNA: TGTGCCAGTAGTTTGGACCCCGGCGCCTACAATGAGCAGTTCTTC.

This chain links TRBV2 with TRBJ2-5; no clear D gene. V gave up 10 bases and J gave up 5 bases, with 17 bases separating them. The CDR3 has 13 residues. CDR1 SNHLY and CDR2 FYNNEI come from the germline V gene. In nucleotides, the CDR3 is TGTGCCAACAAAGGTCCAGGTCGGGAGACCCAGTACTTC. Translation: CANKGPGRETQYF. Supplemented by reference TRBV2 and TRBJ2-5, the full variable domain reads EPEVTQTPSHQVTQMGQEVILRCVPISNHLYFYWYRQILGQKVEFLVSFYNNEISEKSEIFDDQFSVERPDGSNFTLKIRSTKLEDSAMYFCANKGPGRETQYFGPGTRLLVL.

This clonotype appeared a few times. This sequence joins TRBV11-2 and TRBJ1-1; D may be TRBD1 (6 bases). Between the trimmed V and J ends, which lost 5 bases and 3 bases, there was a span of 19 bases. Germline lookup yields CDR1 SGHAT and CDR2 FQNNGV. The CDR3 has 16 amino acids. The DNA for the CDR3 is TGTGCCAGCAGCCCCGACCGACTAGGGGGGGACACTGAAGCTTTCTTT. Protein: CASSPDRLGGDTEAFF.

In its sample, this clonotype was seen a few times. J is TRBJ2-7 and V is TRBV5-1, with D perhaps matching TRBD2 (6 bases). The CDR3 has 14 amino acids. Germline CDR1 and CDR2: SGHRS and YFSETQ. In nucleotides, the CDR3 is TGCGCGAGCCCTGCGGGATTCTCCTCCTACGAGCAGTACTTC. Protein sequence: CASPAGFSSYEQYF.

This clonotype was observed a few times. The gene calls are TRBV30 and TRBJ2-3; 11 positions match TRBD1. V lost 4 bases, J lost 3 bases, and 9 bases stayed unmatched. Per germline, CDR1 GTSNPN and CDR2 SVGIG (reference sequence). The CDR3 runs 16 residues. This CDR3 is CAWIRTGGTTTDTQYF. The CDR3 DNA follows: TGTGCCTGGATAAGGACAGGGGGCACGACTACAGATACGCAGTATTTT.

V usage is TRBV10-3 and J usage is TRBJ1-1; maybe TRBD1 (5 bases). Germline CDR1 is ENHRY and CDR2 is SYGVKD. V shed 6 bases and J shed 1 base, with 9 bases lying between them. The CDR3 is 13 residues long. The CDR3 here is CAIRLGGNTEAFF. The CDR3 DNA reads TGTGCCATCAGACTCGGGGGGAACACTGAAGCTTTCTTT.

This clonotype was seen a handful of times. The V call is TRBV6-6, the J call TRBJ1-1; TRBD1 is a possible D gene (5 bases). The V end lost 0 bases, the J end lost 1 base, and 6 bases lay between the germline ends. This CDR3 region has 14 residues. Germline V gene data show CDR1 as MNHNY and CDR2 as SVGAGI (reference sequence). This CDR3 is CASSYSTENTEAFF. The CDR3 DNA reads as TGTGCCAGCAGTTACTCGACAGAGAACACTGAAGCTTTCTTT.

This clonotype showed up many times. The chain employs TRBV5-1 and TRBJ1-1; D gene unclear. This CDR3 contains 15 residues. The germline V gene has CDR1 SGHRS and CDR2 YFSETQ. V lost 0 bases to trimming and J lost 0 bases, with 9 bases between them. The DNA of the CDR3 is TGCGCCAGCAGCTTGGGGCATGAGGTGAACACTGAAGCTTTCTTT. It translates to CASSLGHEVNTEAFF.

The V and J genes are TRBV12-3 or TRBV12-4 and TRBJ1-2; the D gene is possibly TRBD1 (5 bases). V dropped 6 bases and J dropped 4 bases, with 12 bases sitting between them. This CDR3 is 13 amino acids long. The CDR3 coding sequence is TGTGCCAGCAGCATTGACAGCTTCTATGGCTACACCTTC. It is translated as CASSIDSFYGYTF.

This clonotype was recorded a few times. This chain joins TRBV29-1 and TRBJ2-7; 8 nucleotides match TRBD2. The CDR3 extends over 15 amino acids. The trim removed 5 bases at V and 5 bases at J, leaving 14 bases unmatched. Germline V gene data show CDR1 as SQVTM and CDR2 as ANQGSEA. CDR3 nucleotides: TGCAGCGTTAGGGGCCTAGCAGCGGGAGCTGACGAGCAGTACTTC. Amino acids: CSVRGLAAGADEQYF.